Described below is a single T cell receptor beta chain sequence and its context. Its antigen is as yet unknown. This may come from a read error, since a much larger clone is one base off. This record comes from a study of identical twins. General observations from the study: For monozygotic twins, models underestimated out-of-frame TCR alpha sharing. Zero-insertion analyses might be partly confounded by invariant T cells like MAIT and iNKT. Its conclusions, products of cross-sectional statistical analysis, did not come from following the same donors.

CDR3 length equals 14 residues. The V gene lost 3 bases and the J gene lost 1 base, with 12 bases spanning the gap. CDR1 and CDR2 from the germline V gene are SQVTM and ANQGSEA. TCRdb reanalysed the 5' RACE reads using MiXCR and keeps one entry per CDR3 protein. In the table there are 1,800,000 or so distinct CDR3 sequences, about 30% of which are singletons. Sequenced input: cord blood. The sequence was obtained from a newborn girl in good health. V and J are TRBV29-1 and TRBJ2-5, with D tentatively TRBD1 (5 bases). This CDR3 reads CSVEKGSLQETQYF. DNA for the CDR3: TGCAGCGTTGAGAAGGGGTCCCTCCAAGAGACCCAGTACTTC. The full variable domain, completed using reference TRBV29-1 and TRBJ2-5, is SAVISQKPSRDICQRGTSLTIQCQVDSQVTMMFWYRQQPGQSLTLIATANQGSEATYESGFVIDKFPISRPNLTFSTLTVSNMSPEDSSIYLCSVEKGSLQETQYFGPGTRLLVL.